These T cell receptor beta chains were read from a single sample in a study of siplizumab effects on memory and regulatory T cells. Produced via immunoSEQ multiplex PCR; TCRdb's table is partial and in-frame only. This sample has 100,000 or so clones, with approximately 94% found just once. The specimen sequenced was CD4+ T cells sorted from blood. These receptors all stem from a human donor in good health. Both conserved end residues are part of each CDR3. For some rows the clone size is stated as once, few or many, or as a class when expanded; others skip it.

j_call: TRBJ2-7; clone_size: .; v_call: TRBV12-5; cdr3_aa: CASGLGKNSEQYF
j_call: TRBJ1-6; clone_size: .; v_call: TRBV10-3; cdr3_aa: CAISESGGFYNSPLHF
j_call: TRBJ2-4; clone_size: .; v_call: TRBV21-1; cdr3_aa: CASSAWGESKNIQYF
j_call: TRBJ1-5; clone_size: .; v_call: TRBV19; cdr3_aa: CASSRTGYQPQHF
j_call: TRBJ1-2; clone_size: .; v_call: TRBV2; cdr3_aa: CASSLPTGGGYTF
j_call: TRBJ2-7; clone_size: once; v_call: TRBV7-3; cdr3_aa: CASSPTTGREQYF
j_call: TRBJ2-3; clone_size: .; v_call: TRBV5-1; cdr3_aa: CASSLGAGTTSGNTQYF
j_call: TRBJ1-1; clone_size: .; v_call: TRBV5-4; cdr3_aa: CASSLRHGTEAFF
j_call: TRBJ1-4; clone_size: .; v_call: TRBV18; cdr3_aa: CASSPGSNEKLFF
j_call: TRBJ2-1; clone_size: .; v_call: TRBV30; cdr3_aa: CAFVHSSSYNEQFF
j_call: TRBJ1-2; clone_size: .; v_call: TRBV5-1; cdr3_aa: CASSLSGGHINYGYTF
j_call: TRBJ1-2; clone_size: .; v_call: TRBV5-1; cdr3_aa: CASRPGTGGYGYTF
j_call: TRBJ2-3; clone_size: .; v_call: TRBV15; cdr3_aa: CATSRDLDVSTDTQYF
j_call: TRBJ1-2; clone_size: .; v_call: TRBV7-9; cdr3_aa: CASSPLAGQGNGYTF
j_call: TRBJ2-5; clone_size: .; v_call: TRBV7-9; cdr3_aa: CASSIVVQETQYF
j_call: TRBJ1-2; clone_size: .; v_call: TRBV19; cdr3_aa: CASTDPPTGRDGYTF
j_call: TRBJ1-2; clone_size: .; v_call: TRBV10-3; cdr3_aa: CAISENTLGQGDGYTF
j_call: TRBJ2-3; clone_size: .; v_call: TRBV30; cdr3_aa: CAWSALGRGFTDTQYF
j_call: TRBJ2-3; clone_size: .; v_call: TRBV6-5; cdr3_aa: CASSYGGGSTDTQYF
j_call: TRBJ2-4; clone_size: .; v_call: TRBV4-2; cdr3_aa: CASSQTGQGRLAKNIQYF
j_call: TRBJ2-1; clone_size: .; v_call: TRBV4-3; cdr3_aa: CASSQETTGYNEQFF
j_call: TRBJ2-1; clone_size: .; v_call: TRBV7-7; cdr3_aa: CASSPGPQISYNEQFF
j_call: TRBJ1-2; clone_size: .; v_call: TRBV6-5; cdr3_aa: CASSQGAGYGYTF
j_call: TRBJ2-7; clone_size: .; v_call: TRBV5-6; cdr3_aa: CASSLTTGSDEQYF
j_call: TRBJ1-3; clone_size: once; v_call: TRBV5-6; cdr3_aa: CASSLGPASTIYF
j_call: TRBJ2-3; clone_size: .; v_call: TRBV7-9; cdr3_aa: CASSLAEAQTDTQYF
j_call: TRBJ2-7; clone_size: .; v_call: TRBV30; cdr3_aa: CAWSVPPRGGSNSYEQYF
j_call: TRBJ2-7; clone_size: .; v_call: TRBV9; cdr3_aa: CASSVDVGTARDEQYF
j_call: TRBJ2-1; clone_size: .; v_call: TRBV5-4; cdr3_aa: CASSLGSNEQFF
j_call: TRBJ2-1; clone_size: .; v_call: TRBV18; cdr3_aa: CASSPPGRPLGEEQFF
j_call: TRBJ2-2; clone_size: .; v_call: TRBV18; cdr3_aa: CASSPGTVSTGELFF
j_call: TRBJ1-2; clone_size: .; v_call: TRBV28; cdr3_aa: CASSKTQGFRSYGYTF
j_call: TRBJ1-1; clone_size: .; v_call: TRBV11-3; cdr3_aa: CASSRQRNTEAFF
j_call: TRBJ2-3; clone_size: .; v_call: TRBV7-3; cdr3_aa: CASSLRRISGGPSTDTQYF
j_call: TRBJ1-5; clone_size: few; v_call: TRBV7-2; cdr3_aa: CASSYTGSTNQPQHF
j_call: TRBJ2-4; clone_size: .; v_call: TRBV27; cdr3_aa: CASSLSWTGVAKNIQYF
j_call: TRBJ1-2; clone_size: .; v_call: TRBV20-1; cdr3_aa: CSVARNYGYTF
j_call: TRBJ2-7; clone_size: .; v_call: TRBV19; cdr3_aa: CASSIGAGTGSYEQYF
j_call: TRBJ2-1; clone_size: .; v_call: TRBV5-1; cdr3_aa: CASSHEGRRSYNEQFF
j_call: TRBJ1-3; clone_size: .; v_call: TRBV5-1; cdr3_aa: CASSLVGASGNTIYF